These 7 T cell receptor beta chains originate from one sample sequenced in a study of blood T cell repertoires in COVID-19. Produced via immunoSEQ multiplex PCR; TCRdb's table is partial and in-frame only. The sample records approximately 190,000 clones, around four fifths being singletons. The sample was peripheral blood. Receptors were obtained from a woman in her twenties or thirties with acute or convalescent COVID-19.

V and J are TRBV6-4 and TRBJ1-1, with 9 nucleotides matching TRBD1. Germline lookup yields CDR1 MRHNA and CDR2 SNTAGT. The CDR3 has 14 amino acids. The junction had 2 bases not matched to a gene; V was cut back by 5 bases and J by 1 base. The CDR3 protein is CASSRTGENTEAFF. The CDR3 region has the DNA TGTGCCAGCAGTCGGACAGGGGAGAACACTGAAGCTTTCTTT.

Only one count was recorded for this clone. The genes are TRBV6-2 or TRBV6-3 and TRBJ1-2, with 7 positions matching TRBD1. The germline V gene has CDR1 MNHEY and CDR2 SVGEGT. J was trimmed by 3 bases and V by 5 bases; bases with no gene match: 6. The CDR3 covers 14 residues. CDR3 amino acids: CASSRSGTDYGYTF. CDR3 DNA sequence: TGTGCCAGCAGTCGATCCGGGACAGACTATGGCTACACCTTC.

The chain couples TRBV5-1 to TRBJ2-7; 9 bases agree with TRBD1. J gave up 6 bases and V 0 bases, and 7 bases lay outside the gene matches. The CDR3 length is 15 residues. The germline V gene encodes CDR1 SGHRS and CDR2 YFSETQ. This CDR3 is CASSLGVGQGFEQYF. The CDR3 DNA follows: TGCGCCAGCAGCTTGGGGGTGGGACAGGGTTTCGAGCAGTACTTC.

This clone was seen only a few times. The chain combines TRBV7-2 with TRBJ1-3; weak D call: TRBD1 (6 bases). The CDR3 loop spans 15 amino acids. Deletions cut 1 base from V and 4 bases from J, with 11 bases between. Germline lookup yields CDR1 SGHTA and CDR2 FQGNSA. The CDR3 loop is CASSLDRAAGNTIYF. The CDR3 DNA reads as TGTGCCAGCAGCTTAGACAGGGCGGCAGGAAACACCATATATTTT. Drawing the rest from reference TRBV7-2 and TRBJ1-3, the complete variable domain is GAGVSQSPSNKVTEKGKDVELRCDPISGHTALYWYRQSLGQGLEFLIYFQGNSAPDKSGLPSDRFSAERTGGSVSTLTIQRTQQEDSAVYLCASSLDRAAGNTIYFGEGSWLTVV.

This clone appeared once. CDR3 DNA: TGTGCCAGCAGTGACCTTCACAGGGGAGAGGGCACTGAAGCTTTCTTT. It codes for CASSDLHRGEGTEAFF. The chain has TRBV6-1 and TRBJ1-1; 7 positions agree with TRBD1. J gave up 4 bases and V 3 bases, and 11 bases lay outside the gene matches. The CDR3 has 16 amino acids. The V gene's germline CDR1 is MNHNS and CDR2 SASEGT.

A word on this clone: In the same sample, other DNA sequences code for this CDR3. The chain joins TRBV7-2 to TRBJ1-3; 7 bases match TRBD1. CDR1 is SGHTA, CDR2 FQGNSA, per germline. J lost 4 bases, V lost 1 base, and 4 bases had no gene match. The length of the CDR3 is 15 residues. CDR3 bases: TGTGCCAGCAGCTTAGACAGGGGTTGGGGAAACACCATATATTTT. It translates to CASSLDRGWGNTIYF.

The V gene is TRBV4-3, the J gene TRBJ1-4, with D possibly TRBD1 on 6 matching bases. Germline values: CDR1 LGHNA, CDR2 YSLEER. V was cut by 4 bases and J by 0 bases, with 12 bases left in between. The CDR3 is made up of 16 amino acids. The chain's CDR3 is CASSLSPGATNEKLFF. The CDR3 region has the DNA TGCGCCAGCAGCCTAAGCCCAGGGGCAACTAATGAAAAACTGTTTTTT.